This TCR beta chain is from a study of T-cell memory formation after mild COVID-19. Study findings and constraints: The finding that pre-infection memory included some responding clones suggested that cross-reactive memory joined.

A 5'RACE reaction primed in the constant segment made cDNA libraries of TCR alpha and TCR beta, and these carried sample barcodes and UMIs. TCRdb redid the calling of the 5' RACE reads with MiXCR, one entry per CDR3 protein. The profile shows 150,000 to 200,000 distinct CDR3 sequences, around 10% of them singletons. This clonotype was detected many times. The target antigen is unknown. Deletions cut 1 base from V and 5 bases from J, with 8 bases between. The CDR3 contains 13 residues. CDR1 is LGHNA, CDR2 YNFKEQ, per germline. The chain combines TRBV4-2 with TRBJ2-5; D call uncertain. This TCR was sampled from a man aged 18-30 years who had mild COVID-19 (a few samples of this study predate the infection). Cell type and time point are not known. The sample taken for sequencing was PBMCs or a T cell subset sorted from them (not recorded which). The chain's CDR3 is CASSQAFGETQYF. The DNA of the CDR3 is TGTGCCAGCAGCCAAGCTTTTGGCGAGACCCAGTACTTC.